The 8 T cell receptor beta chains below come from one sample, sequenced in a study of patients and donors after allogeneic stem cell transplantation. TCRdb itself ran the RT-PCR reads through MiXCR, one entry per CDR3 protein. The sample consists of about 74,000 distinct CDR3 sequences, about a quarter of them appearing once. Sequenced sample: blood, either unsorted or a sorted T cell fraction (not recorded which). The source of these receptors is a human donor who was either an allogeneic HSCT recipient or a stem cell or donor lymphocyte infusion donor (not recorded which). It is not recorded whose cells these are; they may come from a transplant donor.

This clonotype was seen a few times. The CDR3 DNA sequence: TGTGCCAGCAGCTTAGGTCGGGGTAGTTTAGTTCGTGACACTGAAGCTTTCTTT. Its translation: CASSLGRGSLVRDTEAFF. The chain joins TRBV7-9 to TRBJ1-1; D gene ambiguous. Germline CDR1 reads SEHNR; CDR2 reads FQNEAQ (reference sequence). Deletions cut 1 base from V and 3 bases from J, with 21 bases between. This CDR3 has 18 residues.

This rearrangement joins TRBV4-1 to TRBJ1-4, with D unclear. V was pared by 5 bases and J by 8 bases, with 9 bases between. Germline V lookup: CDR1 MGHRA, CDR2 YSYEKL. The CDR3 length is 12 residues. DNA for the CDR3: TGCGCCAGCAGCGAACTTAAAGAAAAACTGTTTTTT. It specifies CASSELKEKLFF.

This CDR3 reads CASSLYTEKLFF. The DNA for the CDR3 is TGTGCCAGCAGCCTCTACACCGAAAAACTGTTTTTT. The J gene is TRBJ1-4, the V gene TRBV3-1; D is uncertain. Germline-derived CDR1 and CDR2 are LGHDT and YNNKEL (reference sequence). The CDR3 contains 12 residues. V dropped 4 bases and J dropped 8 bases, with 8 bases sitting between them.

The chain combines TRBV20-1 with TRBJ2-7, with TRBD2 identical over 9 bases. Germline assignment: CDR1 DFQATT and CDR2 SNEGSKA (reference sequence). The CDR3 has 14 residues. V was pared by 3 bases and J by 5 bases, with 8 bases of the junction left unmatched. Written as DNA, the CDR3 is TGCAGTGCTAGGAGGGCGGGAGGGGATGACGAGCAGTACTTC. Its translation is CSARRAGGDDEQYF.

Many counts were recorded for this clonotype. The CDR3 is CASSLYLVSPLHF. Written as DNA, the CDR3 is TGTGCCAGCAGTTTATATCTGGTTTCACCCCTCCACTTT. The rearrangement uses TRBV12-3 or TRBV12-4 and TRBJ1-6; D call uncertain. The CDR3 extends over 13 amino acids. The V end lost 2 bases, the J end lost 9 bases, and 8 bases lay between the germline ends.

This clonotype was detected once. This chain uses TRBV3-1 with TRBJ2-2; 8 nucleotides match TRBD2. The CDR3 contains 20 residues. Germline CDR1 is LGHDT and CDR2 is YNNKEL (reference sequence). The V segment lost 2 bases and the J segment 1 base; nucleotides outside the gene matches: 15. The CDR3 bases are TGTGCCAGCAGCCAACAAGAACCTCACCAGCGGGGGAGGAACACCGGGGAGCTGTTTTTT. Amino acid sequence: CASSQQEPHQRGRNTGELFF.

The CDR3 nucleotides are TGTGCCAGCAGCTTGGTAGGGATGAACACTGAAGCTTTCTTT. Encoded protein: CASSLVGMNTEAFF. The chain couples TRBV7-3 to TRBJ1-1; D is unclear. The germline gives CDR1 SGHTA, CDR2 FQGTGA. Deletions cut 3 bases from V and 0 bases from J, with 8 bases between. CDR3 length equals 14 residues. Full variable domain (outside the CDR3, taken from reference TRBV7-3 and TRBJ1-1): GAGVSQTPSNKVTEKGKYVELRCDPISGHTALYWYRQSLGQGPEFLIYFQGTGAADDSGLPNDRFFAVRPEGSVSTLKIQRTERGDSAVYLCASSLVGMNTEAFFGQGTRLTVV.

The chain links TRBV11-2 to TRBJ1-2; weak D call: TRBD1 (6 bases). The ends were cut back, 2 bases at V and 7 bases at J, with 11 bases in the middle. Germline V gene data show CDR1 as SGHAT and CDR2 as FQNNGV. This CDR3 contains 13 residues. Here the CDR3 DNA reads TGTGCCAGCAGCTTAAATTACAGGGTTGGCTACACCTTC. Encoded protein: CASSLNYRVGYTF.